This T cell receptor beta chain was sequenced during a study of shared clonotypes between healthy human individuals. Looked up from germline, CDR1 is SGHTA and CDR2 is FQGNSA. V was cut by 1 base and J by 1 base, with 2 bases left in between. The CDR3 contains 13 residues. Libraries were prepared by immunoSEQ multiplex PCR; TCRdb keeps only in-frame clonotypes and omits some of them. The sample has around 750,000 clones; around 67% are singletons. This TCR derives from a woman in her thirties in good health. This chain uses TRBV7-2 with TRBJ2-1, with unresolved D. The sample consisted of memory CD4+ T cells sorted from blood. Subset given: CD45RA-negative fraction. CDR3 nucleotides: TGTGCCAGCAGCTTAGAGTCCTACAATGAGCAGTTCTTC. As protein: CASSLESYNEQFF.